Here is one T cell receptor beta chain with its context. Noted treatment: randomized to nivolumab then ipilimumab (arm A) or the reverse (arm B). DNA-damaging chemotherapy had not been given to any patient beforehand. PBMC sorting kept live CD3+CD8+ cells without CD19 or CD56. The germline V gene encodes CDR1 SEHNR and CDR2 FQNEAQ (reference sequence). This CDR3 is 14 amino acids long. Trimming removed 5 bases at V and 1 base at J, with 11 bases between. Sequenced by immunoSEQ multiplex PCR; TCRdb stores in-frame clones only, minus some. The sample lists roughly 28,000 clones, 77% occurring once. This sample was taken from a study of sequential checkpoint blockade in melanoma. Overall study: First-line arms were nivolumab then ipilimumab, or the reverse, randomized 1:1.

The clonotype comes from a human donor with melanoma. The gene calls are TRBV7-9 and TRBJ1-2; D unresolved. Source: CD8+ T cells sorted from blood (inferred from file names), taken from a patient given nivolumab and ipilimumab in sequence. CDR3 loop: CASSTGPFNYGYTF. In DNA, the CDR3 is TGTGCCAGCAGCACCGGTCCCTTTAACTATGGCTACACCTTC.